This T cell receptor (beta chain) was identified during a study of T cell repertoires in cytomegalovirus infection. Overall study: Well-studied HLA-B-restricted epitopes and recently identified HLA-C-restricted epitopes of CMV were both used in the study. CMV infection together with matching HLA type was indicated by public TCR beta signatures. General study findings and limits: Cumulative frequency (of public TCR beta family members) identified carriers of CMV plus the relevant HLA. HLA-C-restricted CMV-specific TCR beta clonotypes were dominant in the ex vivo response.

As to this clonotype: Its antigen is not identified.

TCRdb redid the calling of the reads with MiXCR, one entry per CDR3 protein. The sample contains around 900,000 distinct CDR3 sequences, 30% to 40% of which appear only once. V gave up 10 bases and J gave up 8 bases; unmatched junction bases: 4. Per germline, CDR1 LGHNA and CDR2 YNFKEQ. The CDR3 contains 12 residues. Material: cultured CD8+ T cells from PBMCs, obtained from culture after CMV antigen stimulation. V gene TRBV4-2 combines with J gene TRBJ1-6; TRBD1 matches at 8 bases. This TCR was recovered from a human donor in good health (CMV status not recorded). Some clones in this sample may be carry-over from other donors' samples. The CDR3 region is CATRDRYSPLHF. DNA of the CDR3: TGTGCCACCCGGGACAGGTATTCACCCCTCCACTTT.